The 14 T cell receptor beta chains given below trace back to one sample, sequenced in a study of cytomegalovirus exposure and HLA in healthy donors. PCR primers comprised 60 Vbeta and 13 Jbeta primers. Profiling relied on immunoSEQ multiplex PCR, and the TCRdb table lists in-frame clones only, not all of them. The sample lists 98,000 or so clones, roughly 80% occurring once. Sample: PBMCs. The origin of the receptors is a man aged 40-50 years in good health and CMV-seronegative.

The table lists this clone with a count of one. This rearrangement joins TRBV7-9 to TRBJ1-4, with D hard to call. This CDR3 region has 16 residues. CDR1 SEHNR and CDR2 FQNEAQ come from the germline V gene (reference sequence). V lost 3 bases and J 7 bases, leaving 18 bases between the germline ends. Written as DNA, the CDR3 is TGTGCCAGCAGCTTGGACCTTCCCGGAGGAGGTGAAAAACTGTTTTTT. The encoded protein is CASSLDLPGGGEKLFF.

This clone occurred a few times. The genes are TRBV27 and TRBJ2-2, with TRBD2 matching 10 bases. The trim removed 7 bases at V and 7 bases at J, leaving 9 bases unmatched. Germline lookup yields CDR1 MNHEY and CDR2 SMNVEV (reference sequence). The CDR3 is made up of 15 amino acids. This CDR3 reads CASTKREGRGGELFF. The DNA for the CDR3 is TGTGCCAGCACTAAGCGGGAGGGCCGAGGCGGGGAGCTGTTTTTT.

This clone was found a few times. This chain links TRBV5-8 with TRBJ2-2, with D tentatively TRBD2 (7 bases). Trimming left V 9 bases short and J 3 bases short, with 12 bases between. This CDR3 spans 13 amino acids. CDR1 is SGHTS, CDR2 YDEGEE, per germline. The CDR3 reads CAKRGGHTGELFF. CDR3 nucleotides: TGTGCCAAGAGGGGGGGCCACACCGGGGAGCTGTTTTTT.

This chain joins TRBV5-4 and TRBJ1-2; D is uncertain. V was clipped by 4 bases and J by 0 bases, with 19 bases between them. The length of the CDR3 is 17 residues. The V gene's germline CDR1 is SGHNT and CDR2 YYREEE (reference sequence). The CDR3 DNA sequence: TGTGCCAGCAGCCCTGGAGCCCGGGTAACTGCTAACTATGGCTACACCTTC. It yields the protein CASSPGARVTANYGYTF.

This clone has only a few counts. The chain combines TRBV20-1 with TRBJ2-7; a weak D match, TRBD1 (5 bases). The CDR3 sequence is 11 residues long. Trimming removed 6 bases at V and 4 bases at J, with 10 bases between. CDR1 DFQATT and CDR2 SNEGSKA come from the germline V gene (reference sequence). Written as DNA, the CDR3 is TGCAGTGCCCCAGACAGATACGAGCAGTACTTC. Translation: CSAPDRYEQYF.

The V gene is TRBV2, the J gene TRBJ1-4; D unclear. The CDR3 runs to 15 residues. Per germline, CDR1 SNHLY and CDR2 FYNNEI. The V and J ends lost 6 bases and 8 bases respectively, with 19 bases between them. This CDR3 reads CASSATGTSGEKLFF. CDR3 coding DNA: TGTGCCAGCAGCGCAACGGGCACTAGCGGAGAAAAACTGTTTTTT.

This clone occurred a few times. The genes are TRBV2 and TRBJ1-5; 9 bases are shared with TRBD1. The CDR3 extends over 13 amino acids. CDR1 is SNHLY and CDR2 is FYNNEI in the germline V gene. With 5 bases clipped from V and 7 bases from J, the junction kept 3 bases outside the gene matches. CDR3 sequence (DNA): TGTGCCAGCAGTTGGACAGGGGAGCAGCCCCAGCATTTT. It translates to CASSWTGEQPQHF.

V usage is TRBV28 and J usage is TRBJ2-1; 7 nucleotides align to TRBD2. Germline-derived CDR1 and CDR2 are MDHEN and SYDVKM. V lost 4 bases to trimming and J lost 8 bases; unmatched junction nucleotides: 11. CDR3 size: 15 residues. The CDR3 DNA follows: TGTGCCAGCAGTTCGGCGGGGGACCAGAAGGATGAGCAGTTCTTC. Residues: CASSSAGDQKDEQFF.

This clone was observed once. The V call is TRBV18, the J call TRBJ2-7; D gene ambiguous. Germline V CDR1 and CDR2: KGHSH, LQKENI. Trimming left V 3 bases short and J 7 bases short, with 13 bases between. CDR3 length equals 13 residues. CDR3 coding DNA: TGTGCCAGCTCACCTCGTCGTCCCTCGGAGCAGTACTTC. Residues: CASSPRRPSEQYF.

This chain connects TRBV18 to TRBJ1-5, with TRBD1 identical over 7 bases. V lost 2 bases and J lost 11; bases outside the gene matches: 9. The CDR3 has 14 residues. Germline V gives CDR1 KGHSH, CDR2 LQKENI. This CDR3 is CASSPGQALWSQHF. The CDR3 DNA follows: TGTGCCAGCTCACCAGGACAGGCGCTATGGTCCCAGCATTTT. The variable domain in full, with the rest retrieved from reference TRBV18 and TRBJ1-5, is NAGVMQNPRHLVRRRGQEARLRCSPMKGHSHVYWYRQLPEEGLKFMVYLQKENIIDESGMPKERFSAEFPKEGPSILRIQQVVRGDSAAYFCASSPGQALWSQHFGDGTRLSIL.

The rearrangement uses TRBV5-6 and TRBJ2-7; the match to TRBD2 covers 7 bases. CDR1 is SGHDT and CDR2 is YYEEEE in the germline V gene. The V gene end was trimmed by 3 bases and the J gene end by 2 bases; junction bases not matched to a gene: 8. The CDR3 has 15 residues. For the CDR3, the DNA is TGTGCCAGCAGCTCCGAGCGGGGATCAGCCTACGAGCAGTACTTC. Translating it yields CASSSERGSAYEQYF.

This clone was seen more than once but under ten times. The V gene is TRBV4-3, the J gene TRBJ1-6; D gene ambiguous. The CDR3 spans 16 residues. Trimming removed 3 bases from V and 0 bases from J, with 9 bases in between. Germline values: CDR1 LGHNA, CDR2 YSLEER. The CDR3 sequence: CASSHRVSSYNSPLHF. The DNA of the CDR3 is TGCGCCAGCAGCCACCGGGTCAGCTCCTATAATTCACCCCTCCACTTT.

The rearrangement links TRBV7-9 to TRBJ2-7; 7 bases align to TRBD1. The CDR3 length is 14 residues. Germline V CDR1 and CDR2: SEHNR, FQNEAQ (reference sequence). Trimming at V came to 6 bases and at J to 4 bases, leaving 9 bases not matched to a gene. CDR3 sequence reads: CASSEGGELYEQYF. DNA for the CDR3: TGTGCCAGCAGTGAAGGGGGCGAATTATACGAGCAGTACTTC.

This chain joins TRBV27 and TRBJ2-7; 11 bases match TRBD2. The CDR3 length is 18 residues. The germline gives CDR1 MNHEY, CDR2 SMNVEV (reference sequence). V trimming: 4 bases; J trimming: 2 bases; junction bases outside the gene matches: 13. CDR3 nucleotide sequence: TGTGCCAGCAGTTCCCGCGGTAGCGGGAGGGCTATTCCCTACGAGCAGTACTTC. Amino acids: CASSSRGSGRAIPYEQYF.